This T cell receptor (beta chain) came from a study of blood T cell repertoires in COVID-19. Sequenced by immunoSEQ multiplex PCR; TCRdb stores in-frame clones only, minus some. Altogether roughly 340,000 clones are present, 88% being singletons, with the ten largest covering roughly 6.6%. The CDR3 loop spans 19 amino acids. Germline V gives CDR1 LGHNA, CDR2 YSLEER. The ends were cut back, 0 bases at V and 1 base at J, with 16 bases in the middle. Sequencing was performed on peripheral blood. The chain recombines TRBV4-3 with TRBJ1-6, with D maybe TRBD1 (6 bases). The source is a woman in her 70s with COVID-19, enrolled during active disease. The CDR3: CASSQDSAGARSYNSPLHF. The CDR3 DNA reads TGCGCCAGCAGCCAAGATTCGGCGGGGGCGCGGTCCTATAATTCACCCCTCCACTTT.